Below, 11 T cell receptor beta chains from the same sample are listed, as sequenced in a study of blood T cell repertoires in COVID-19. Profiling relied on immunoSEQ multiplex PCR, and the TCRdb table lists in-frame clones only, not all of them. The sample lists tens of thousands of clones; approximately 86% were seen once. Sequencing was performed on peripheral blood. The receptors here all came from a woman aged 55-69 years with acute or convalescent COVID-19.

This rearrangement joins TRBV11-2 to TRBJ2-1, with 7 bases matching TRBD2. Trimming removed 6 bases from V and 15 bases from J; junction bases left unmatched: 14. Germline CDR1 reads SGHAT; CDR2 reads FQNNGV. The CDR3 is 13 residues long. CDR3 sequence (DNA): TGTGCCAGCAGGACTATTAAGGGACTACCACTGTTCTTC. This gives the protein CASRTIKGLPLFF.

There are a few counts of this clone. The chain combines TRBV19 with TRBJ2-7, with 13 nucleotides matching TRBD2. The length of the CDR3 is 16 residues. V dropped 5 bases and J dropped 0; count of bases not matched to a gene: 4. Per germline, CDR1 LNHDA and CDR2 SQIVND (reference sequence). CDR3 nucleotides: TGTGCCAGTAGTCCTTGGACTAGCGGGAGCTCCTACGAGCAGTACTTC. Translating it yields CASSPWTSGSSYEQYF.

This sequence joins TRBV24-1 and TRBJ2-3; 8 positions match TRBD2. V gave up 3 bases and J gave up 1 base; unmatched junction bases: 8. Germline lookup yields CDR1 KGHDR and CDR2 SFDVKD. This CDR3 spans 17 amino acids. CDR3 protein: CATSDISGAPGTDTQYF. DNA of the CDR3: TGTGCCACCAGTGATATTAGCGGGGCGCCTGGCACAGATACGCAGTATTTT.

The chain employs TRBV10-1 and TRBJ1-1, with TRBD1 matching over 7 bases. Germline V gene sequence: CDR1 WNHNN, CDR2 SYGVQD (reference sequence). The ends lost 0 bases at V and 5 bases at J; junction bases unmatched: 6. The CDR3 is made up of 15 amino acids. For the CDR3, the DNA is TGCGCCAGCAGTGAGTCTCGACAGGGACGGACTGAAGCTTTCTTT. Translation: CASSESRQGRTEAFF.

This chain joins TRBV6-6 and TRBJ1-4; 9 bases agree with TRBD1. The length of the CDR3 is 16 residues. The germline V gene encodes CDR1 MNHNY and CDR2 SVGAGI (reference sequence). V was pared by 5 bases and J by 7 bases, with 11 bases of the junction left unmatched. Written as DNA, the CDR3 is TGTGCCAGCAGTCAATCAACCGGGACAGGGCTTGAAAAACTGTTTTTT. It is translated as CASSQSTGTGLEKLFF.

This clone was found once. The chain links TRBV5-5 to TRBJ1-5; D may be TRBD1 (5 bases). V gave up 4 bases and J gave up 3 bases, with 14 bases separating them. This CDR3 has 15 amino acids. The germline CDR1 and CDR2 sequences are SGHKS and YYEKEE (reference sequence). The CDR3 coding sequence is TGTGCCAGCAGCAGTGAAGCAGGGATCAATCAGCCCCAGCATTTT. Residues: CASSSEAGINQPQHF.

The chain joins TRBV6-1 to TRBJ1-2, with TRBD1 matching 7 bases. Germline assignment: CDR1 MNHNS and CDR2 SASEGT. CDR3 length equals 13 residues. The trim removed 2 bases at V and 7 bases at J, leaving 4 bases unmatched. CDR3 bases: TGTGCCAGCAGTGAAAGGGGGCGCGGTGGCTACACCTTC. It yields the protein CASSERGRGGYTF.

This chain connects TRBV27 to TRBJ2-6, with 7 bases matching TRBD1. Germline V gene data show CDR1 as MNHEY and CDR2 as SMNVEV (reference sequence). The CDR3 contains 15 residues. The ends lost 5 bases at V and 3 bases at J; junction bases unmatched: 4. CDR3 amino acids: CASSPTGVGANVLTF. CDR3 nucleotide sequence: TGTGCCAGCAGTCCTACAGGGGTTGGGGCCAACGTCCTGACTTTC.

The chain combines TRBV2 with TRBJ2-2; D may be TRBD1 (6 bases). This CDR3 is 15 amino acids long. Trimming removed 3 bases from V and 5 bases from J, with 13 bases in between. The germline gives CDR1 SNHLY, CDR2 FYNNEI. The CDR3 protein is CASSDGQRATGELFF. DNA of the CDR3: TGTGCCAGCAGTGACGGACAGCGTGCGACCGGGGAGCTGTTTTTT.

The genes are TRBV2 and TRBJ1-4, with 7 bases matching TRBD1. The length of the CDR3 is 15 residues. V lost 6 bases and J lost 0; bases outside the gene matches: 4. The germline CDR1 and CDR2 sequences are SNHLY and FYNNEI. The CDR3 DNA sequence: TGTGCCAGCAGGACAGGGAGTTCAACTAATGAAAAACTGTTTTTT. Its protein product is CASRTGSSTNEKLFF.

The V call is TRBV11-2, the J call TRBJ2-5; D might be TRBD2 (5 bases). CDR3 length equals 13 residues. Trimming cost V 1 base and J 7 bases, with 10 bases left between them. Germline CDR1 and CDR2: SGHAT and FQNNGV. This CDR3 is CASSLVEVGTQYF. The CDR3 DNA follows: TGTGCCAGCAGCTTAGTGGAGGTCGGGACCCAGTACTTC. Full variable domain (rest looked up from reference TRBV11-2 and TRBJ2-5): EAGVAQSPRYKIIEKRQSVAFWCNPISGHATLYWYQQILGQGPKLLIQFQNNGVVDDSQLPKDRFSAERLKGVDSTLKIQPAKLEDSAVYLCASSLVEVGTQYFGPGTRLLVL.